These T cell receptor beta chains were read from a single sample in a study of spatial heterogeneity in lung cancer. TCRdb analysed the 5' RACE reads with MiXCR anew, one entry per CDR3 protein. The table shows approximately 39,000 distinct CDR3 sequences, with roughly 8% occurring only once. The source material was PBMCs, sampled at follow-up. Every receptor here comes from a male donor with early-stage non-small cell lung cancer. Both conserved end residues are part of each CDR3. Fields, in order: CDR3 length, J gene, D gene, V gene, clone size, CDR3 DNA, CDR3 protein. The D gene is left open where the match is weak. The listing skips clone size in some rows; elsewhere it reads once, few, many or a size class.

14,TRBJ2-7,TRBD2,TRBV18,many,TGTGCCAGCTCATCGGGCGGGGGGCACTACGAGCAGTACTTC,CASSSGGGHYEQYF
15,TRBJ2-1,.,TRBV7-8,many,TGTGCCAGCAGCGAGTGGCCTCGCCCGGGCAATGAGCAGTTCTTC,CASSEWPRPGNEQFF
13,TRBJ2-1,.,TRBV7-3,many,TGTGCCAGCAGCTTAAGTTCGGGGAATGAGCAGTTCTTC,CASSLSSGNEQFF
15,TRBJ2-3,.,TRBV9,many,TGTGCCAGCAGTTTAGAGGGGCTAGCGACAGATACGCAGTATTTT,CASSLEGLATDTQYF
14,TRBJ1-2,.,TRBV3-1,many,TGTGCCAGCAGCCAAGATCAGGCCCAGAAGGCCTACACCTTC,CASSQDQAQKAYTF
11,TRBJ2-1,.,TRBV12-5,many,TGTGCTAGTGGCCCCCCCTATGAGCAGTTCTTC,CASGPPYEQFF
16,TRBJ2-3,.,TRBV10-3,many,TGTGCCATCAGTGCAAATAGCAACGGGGGCGAGGGTACGCAGTATTTT,CAISANSNGGEGTQYF
13,TRBJ1-1,.,TRBV10-2,many,TGCGCCAGCAGGGGGACTACGGGGTCTGAAGCTTTCTTT,CASRGTTGSEAFF
13,TRBJ2-5,.,TRBV5-4,few,TGTGCCAGCAGCTTAGAGAATCAAGAGACCCAGTACTTC,CASSLENQETQYF
15,TRBJ2-7,.,TRBV5-1,many,TGCGCCAGCAGCTTGGTGGTCGCCGCCTCCTACGAGCAGTACTTC,CASSLVVAASYEQYF
16,TRBJ2-1,.,TRBV21-1,many,TGTGCCAGCAGCAAAAAACTAGCGGGGTTGAAGGATGAGCAGTTCTTC,CASSKKLAGLKDEQFF
14,TRBJ1-1,TRBD1,TRBV2,.,TGTGCCAGCAGGTTGGACAGGGCTTTCTCTGAAGCTTTCTTT,CASRLDRAFSEAFF
15,TRBJ2-7,.,TRBV12-3/TRBV12-4,many,TGTGCCAGCAGTGCCATAGAGGGCAGCTCCTACGAGCAGTACTTC,CASSAIEGSSYEQYF
11,TRBJ2-1,.,TRBV2,many,TGTGCCAGCAGTACGGATAATGAGCAGTTCTTC,CASSTDNEQFF
15,TRBJ2-3,TRBD2,TRBV18,many,TGTGCCAGCTCCCTGAGCGGGGGGGCCTCAGCTACGCAGTATTTT,CASSLSGGASATQYF
15,TRBJ2-3,TRBD2,TRBV20-1,.,TGCAGTGCTAGGAGGGCTAGCGGGGACACAGATACGCAGTATTTT,CSARRASGDTDTQYF
14,TRBJ1-4,.,TRBV5-6,.,TGTGCCAGCAGCTTTATGTTAGTTGGGAAAAAACTGTTTTTT,CASSFMLVGKKLFF
15,TRBJ2-7,TRBD1,TRBV27,many,TGTGCCAGCAGTCTAGCCGCGCAGGGGGCTTACGAGCAGTACTTC,CASSLAAQGAYEQYF
11,TRBJ2-3,.,TRBV7-9,many,TGTGCCAGCACCATGGGGGATACGCAGTATTTT,CASTMGDTQYF
15,TRBJ2-3,TRBD1,TRBV7-6,medium-sized,TGTGCCAGCAGCCCGGGACAGCCCGACACAGATACGCAGTATTTT,CASSPGQPDTDTQYF
14,TRBJ2-1,.,TRBV2,many,TGTGCCAGCAGTGAAGCGCCGAGTTACAATGAGCAGTTCTTC,CASSEAPSYNEQFF
14,TRBJ1-4,.,TRBV5-1,many,TGCGCCAGCAGCTTGGGGACACCTAATGAAAAACTGTTTTTT,CASSLGTPNEKLFF
14,TRBJ2-1,.,TRBV27,many,TGTGCCAGCAGTTTTACAGGGAGCTACAATGAGCAGTTCTTC,CASSFTGSYNEQFF
14,TRBJ1-2,.,TRBV6-1,many,TGTGCCAGCAGTGAAGGTACCGGGCCCTATGGCTACACCTTC,CASSEGTGPYGYTF
12,TRBJ1-1,.,TRBV7-9,many,TGTGCCAGCAGCTCCTCGAGCACTGAAGCTTTCTTT,CASSSSSTEAFF
15,TRBJ2-1,.,TRBV7-9,many,TGTGCCAGCAGCCTCTTACTAGCAGCTTACAATGAGCAGTTCTTC,CASSLLLAAYNEQFF
14,TRBJ2-7,TRBD2,TRBV20-1,many,TGCAGTGCAATCAGCGGGGGAAATACCTACGAGCAGTACTTC,CSAISGGNTYEQYF
13,TRBJ2-1,.,TRBV6-5,few,TGTGCCAGCGGCCGGACGATCTACAATGAGCAGTTCTTC,CASGRTIYNEQFF
17,TRBJ2-2,.,TRBV7-6,many,TGTGCCAGCAGCTTAGGGGCTAGGAGAGGGAACACCGGGGAGCTGTTTTTT,CASSLGARRGNTGELFF
14,TRBJ1-5,TRBD1,TRBV20-1,many,TGCAGTGCTAGGGAAGACAGGGGAGATCAGCCCCAGCATTTT,CSAREDRGDQPQHF
14,TRBJ2-7,.,TRBV19,many,TGTGCCAGTAGTATTACAGGGAGCTCCTACGAGCAGTACTTC,CASSITGSSYEQYF
13,TRBJ2-1,.,TRBV6-1,many,TGTGCCAGCAGCATCTCGTCTTGGGATGAGCAGTTCTTC,CASSISSWDEQFF
13,TRBJ2-1,.,TRBV24-1,few,TGTGCCACCTCCCCAGGAGAGTACAATGAGCAGTTCTTC,CATSPGEYNEQFF
15,TRBJ2-7,.,TRBV6-2/TRBV6-3,many,TGTGCCAGCACCTTAAGGGCGGGAATTACCTACGAGCAGTACTTC,CASTLRAGITYEQYF
13,TRBJ1-2,.,TRBV29-1,few,TGCAGCGTTGGGGGAGGGGAGTTGTATGGCTACACCTTC,CSVGGGELYGYTF
19,TRBJ2-7,TRBD1,TRBV3-1,medium-sized,TGTGCCAGCAGCCAAGATATACCCTTAGGGACAGGGGAAACTGACGAGCAGTACTTC,CASSQDIPLGTGETDEQYF
12,TRBJ1-2,.,TRBV7-9,many,TGTGCCAGCAGCAAAGTGGGGGATGGCTACACCTTC,CASSKVGDGYTF
15,TRBJ1-2,.,TRBV4-2,.,TGTGCCAGCAGCCAAGATCCCGCCAGGAACTATGGCTACACCTTC,CASSQDPARNYGYTF
16,TRBJ2-7,.,TRBV23-1,many,TGCGCCAGCAGTCAATCGAATTCCTCGATCTCCTACGAGCAGTACTTC,CASSQSNSSISYEQYF
13,TRBJ2-5,TRBD1,TRBV6-5,many,TGTGCCAGCAGCAAAACAGGGGAAGAGACCCAGTACTTC,CASSKTGEETQYF
16,TRBJ2-7,TRBD2,TRBV2,many,TGTGCCAGCAGTGAACTTGGCGGGGGAGCCTCCTACGAGCAGTACTTC,CASSELGGGASYEQYF
14,TRBJ2-2,TRBD1,TRBV7-7,many,TGTGCTAGCAGCCCAGGGGGCAACACCGGGGAGCTGTTTTTT,CASSPGGNTGELFF
14,TRBJ1-2,TRBD1,TRBV3-1,.,TGTGCCAGCAGCCCCAGGGGGCCGGAGGATGGCTACACCTTC,CASSPRGPEDGYTF
16,TRBJ2-1,.,TRBV29-1,many,TGCAGCGTTGCCGGGCCAGCGGGCTACTCCTACAATGAGCAGTTCTTC,CSVAGPAGYSYNEQFF
14,TRBJ2-7,TRBD1,TRBV12-3/TRBV12-4,many,TGTGCCAGCAGTAGACACCAACAGGGGGCAGGGCAGTACTTC,CASSRHQQGAGQYF
16,TRBJ2-4,.,TRBV20-1,many,TGCAGTGCTCCTTCACGAGGGGCCCTAGCCAAAAACATTCAGTACTTC,CSAPSRGALAKNIQYF
11,TRBJ2-1,.,TRBV6-2/TRBV6-3,.,TGTGCCAGCAGTTATATAGGGGGGCAGTTCTTC,CASSYIGGQFF
16,TRBJ2-4,.,TRBV21-1,many,TGTGCCAGCAGCAAAAAGGGGCTGGACAGCCTGGCGATTCAGTACTTC,CASSKKGLDSLAIQYF
13,TRBJ2-4,.,TRBV12-3/TRBV12-4,.,TGTGCCAGCAGTAACGGGACACAAAACATTCAGTACTTC,CASSNGTQNIQYF
11,TRBJ2-1,.,TRBV5-1,many,TGCGCCAGCAGCGAGAGCAATGAGCAGTTCTTC,CASSESNEQFF
13,TRBJ1-3,.,TRBV7-6,many,TGTGCCAGCAGCCGAGACTCGGGAAACACCATATATTTT,CASSRDSGNTIYF
11,TRBJ2-1,.,TRBV19,few,TGTGCCAGTGGGGTCTACAATGAGCAGTTCTTC,CASGVYNEQFF
13,TRBJ2-4,.,TRBV7-9,many,TGTGCCAGCAGCTTTCCAGGGTTGAACATTCAGTACTTC,CASSFPGLNIQYF
15,TRBJ1-3,.,TRBV3-1,many,TGTGCCAGCAGCAGGGACGGGAGCTCTGGAAACACCATATATTTT,CASSRDGSSGNTIYF